Here is one T cell receptor beta chain with its context. Authors' data handling: Reference gene primer amplification in the assay estimated nucleated cell counts. The data were produced by immunoSEQ multiplex PCR, yet TCRdb's version contains in-frame clones alone and is incomplete. That table is the source of V, J and clone size, and D and trimming were worked out from the DNA. The sample carries around 100,000 clones, 70% to 90% recorded once. The sample belongs to a study of blood T cell repertoires in COVID-19. Study-wide background: Whether acute or convalescent, the COVID-19 samples came from the United States, Italy and Spain. T cells, B-cell-depleted T cells, or PBMCs supplied cDNA or gDNA.

V gave up 3 bases and J gave up 0 bases, with 7 bases separating them. The CDR3 covers 14 residues. Germline V gene data show CDR1 as ENHRY and CDR2 as SYGVKD. This chain connects TRBV10-3 to TRBJ2-3; D may be TRBD2 (5 bases). The sample consisted of peripheral blood. The receptor's source is a man in his fifties in a cohort sampled during active COVID-19. The CDR3 protein is CAISDRGSTDTQYF. The CDR3 DNA reads as TGTGCCATCAGTGATCGGGGAAGCACAGATACGCAGTATTTT.